The present entry profiles one T cell receptor beta chain with its context. The record originates from a study of identical twins. In TCRdb, the 5' RACE reads were re-called with MiXCR into one record per CDR3 protein. Of roughly 290,000 distinct CDR3 sequences detected, less than 9.5% appear once; the ten largest clones hold 5.5% to 9%. These data were likewise used in another study, on yellow fever vaccine responses in identical twins.

The specimen was CD8+ T cells sorted from blood. This TCR was recovered from a woman aged 18-30 years in good health.

The CDR3 DNA sequence: TGTGCCAGCAGCTTACTCCTGACACCGTACGAGCAGTACTTC. Encoded protein: CASSLLLTPYEQYF. The chain combines TRBV7-9 with TRBJ2-7; D is unclear. V lost 2 bases, J lost 4 bases, and 12 bases lay in between. The CDR3 has 14 amino acids. CDR1 is SEHNR, CDR2 FQNEAQ, per germline (reference sequence).